This T cell receptor (beta chain) was documented in a study of blood T cell repertoires in COVID-19. The CDR3 is made up of 15 amino acids. V was shortened by 4 bases and J by 4 bases, with 13 bases between the two germline ends. Germline V gives CDR1 LNHDA, CDR2 SQIVND (reference sequence). Sequenced by immunoSEQ multiplex PCR; TCRdb stores in-frame clones only, minus some. Here the sample spans some 170,000 clones, about four fifths being singletons. V is TRBV19 and J is TRBJ2-2, with a tentative D call TRBD1 (6 bases). What was sequenced was peripheral blood. This receptor was identified in a man aged 55-75 years with active or convalescent COVID-19. The CDR3 loop reads CASSKAARGTGELFF. The CDR3, as DNA: TGTGCCAGTAGTAAAGCGGCCAGGGGCACCGGGGAGCTGTTTTTT.